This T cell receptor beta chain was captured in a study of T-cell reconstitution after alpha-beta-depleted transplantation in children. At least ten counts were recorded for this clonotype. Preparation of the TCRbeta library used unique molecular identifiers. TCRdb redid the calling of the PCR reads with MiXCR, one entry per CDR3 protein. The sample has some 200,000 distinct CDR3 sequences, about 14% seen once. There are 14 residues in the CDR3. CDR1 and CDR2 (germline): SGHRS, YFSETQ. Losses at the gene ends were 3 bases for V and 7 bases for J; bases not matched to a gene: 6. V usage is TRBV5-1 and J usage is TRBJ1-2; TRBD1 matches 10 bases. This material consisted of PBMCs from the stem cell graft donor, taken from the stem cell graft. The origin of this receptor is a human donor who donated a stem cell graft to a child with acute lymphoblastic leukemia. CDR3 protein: CASSSGTGDAGYTF. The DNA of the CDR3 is TGCGCCAGCAGCTCCGGGACAGGGGATGCTGGCTACACCTTC.